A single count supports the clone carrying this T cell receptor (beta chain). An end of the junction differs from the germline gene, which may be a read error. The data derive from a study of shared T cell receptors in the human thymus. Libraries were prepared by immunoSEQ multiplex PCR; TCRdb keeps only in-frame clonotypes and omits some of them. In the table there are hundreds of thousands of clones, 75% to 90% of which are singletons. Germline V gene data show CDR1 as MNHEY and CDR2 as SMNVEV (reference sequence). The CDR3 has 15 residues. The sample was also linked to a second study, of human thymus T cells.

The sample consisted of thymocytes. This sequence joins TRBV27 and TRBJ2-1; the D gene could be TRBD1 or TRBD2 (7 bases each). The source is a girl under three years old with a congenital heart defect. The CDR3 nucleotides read TGTGCCAGCAGTCTATCAGGGGGGGCCGGGAGTGAGCAGTTCTTC. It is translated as CASSLSGGAGSEQFF.